These T cell receptor beta chains were read from a single sample in a study of CD8+ T cells in alopecia areata. The protocol was immunoSEQ multiplex PCR, while the TCRdb copy is restricted to in-frame clones and leaves out a portion. Here the sample spans 100,000 to 150,000 clones, 45% to 65% being singletons. The sequences come from CD4+ T cells sorted from blood, collected at week 0. The receptors shown here come from a human donor with alopecia areata. CDR3s include the opening cysteine and the closing phenylalanine or tryptophan. D genes are given only for firm matches. Where a row states a size, it is once, few, many or the class of an expanded clone; other rows omit it.

V	J	size	D	CDR3
TRBV5-1	TRBJ2-5	NA	NA	CASRGGVWETQYF
TRBV5-1	TRBJ2-3	NA	TRBD2	CASSWTGTSGGDTQYF
TRBV6-5	TRBJ2-1	NA	NA	CASSRQAGGYNEQFF
TRBV29-1	TRBJ2-7	NA	NA	CSVDKGNEQYF
TRBV29-1	TRBJ2-1	few	TRBD1	CSVEDVPEAQGYYNEQFF
TRBV5-4	TRBJ2-1	few	TRBD2	CASSGLAGEGNEQFF
TRBV25-1	TRBJ2-6	NA	NA	CASSEYPGSSGANVLTF
TRBV6-5	TRBJ1-1	once	NA	CASSIGGWGTEAFF
TRBV6-6	TRBJ2-3	NA	NA	CASSYFGAAQYF
TRBV4-3	TRBJ2-3	NA	TRBD1	CASSQGRGGGPGDTQYF
TRBV19	TRBJ2-4	few	NA	CASALGQEENIQYF
TRBV30	TRBJ2-3	NA	TRBD1	CAWTTGGGTDTQYF
TRBV6-5	TRBJ1-4	NA	TRBD1	CASSYYGTDRYEKLFF
TRBV6-5	TRBJ2-1	NA	TRBD2	CASSYSSSGRADEQFF
TRBV5-5	TRBJ2-3	NA	TRBD1	CASSPYPKQGARDTQYF
TRBV6-5	TRBJ1-4	NA	NA	CASRTSRGNEKLFF
TRBV5-6	TRBJ1-1	few	TRBD1	CASSIIRDRAEAFF
TRBV19	TRBJ2-7	NA	NA	CASREQGGYEQYF
TRBV18	TRBJ2-5	few	NA	CASSPEGAGETQYF
TRBV27	TRBJ2-1	few	NA	CASSGGQGDEQFF
TRBV28	TRBJ2-3	few	NA	CASTPGTNTDTQYF
TRBV4-1	TRBJ2-3	NA	NA	CASSLLLGAGSTDTQYF
TRBV28	TRBJ1-5	few	NA	CASIPGGGQPQHF
TRBV6-5	TRBJ1-2	NA	NA	CASSRGDSYGYTF
TRBV10-3	TRBJ1-1	NA	NA	CAISESYSEAFF
TRBV19	TRBJ1-5	few	TRBD1	CANRTGQHF
TRBV6-4	TRBJ2-1	few	NA	CASSGEWGNEQFF
TRBV30	TRBJ1-1	NA	NA	CAWKVGWVGTEAFF
TRBV2	TRBJ1-2	few	NA	CASRWTGAYGYTF
TRBV6-1	TRBJ2-4	NA	TRBD2	CASSINGGVNIQYF
TRBV5-6	TRBJ2-5	NA	NA	CASSLAFTGQETQYF
TRBV6-6	TRBJ1-1	NA	NA	CASGRPTEAFF
TRBV27	TRBJ1-2	NA	TRBD1	CASRDRGAEGYTF
TRBV28	TRBJ2-2	NA	NA	CASTRTGSWELFF
TRBV4-2	TRBJ1-1	NA	NA	CASSQDPGMGTEAFF
TRBV18	TRBJ1-5	NA	TRBD1	CASSPGQGIYQPQHF
TRBV28	TRBJ1-2	few	NA	CASSLGDYGYTF
TRBV5-6	TRBJ2-7	few	NA	CASSFRGYEQYF
TRBV6-5	TRBJ2-5	once	TRBD2	CASRSGGPGETQYF
TRBV20-1	TRBJ2-7	NA	NA	CSARENYEQYF
TRBV9	TRBJ2-2	NA	TRBD2	CASSPSGTSGRAGGELFF
TRBV15	TRBJ2-5	few	NA	CATSRDLRAPGETQYF
TRBV5-1	TRBJ2-5	few	TRBD1	CASSAGTGEETQYF
TRBV18	TRBJ1-1	NA	NA	CASSTPGWNTEAFF
TRBV29-1	TRBJ2-1	NA	TRBD1	CSVWTGGYNEQFF
TRBV5-5	TRBJ1-2	few	NA	CASSRDRESGYTF
TRBV30	TRBJ2-3	NA	NA	CAAGPGAGTDTQYF
TRBV29-1	TRBJ1-1	NA	NA	CSVSDGHTEAFF
TRBV15	TRBJ1-5	NA	NA	CATSPRRAEGNQPQHF